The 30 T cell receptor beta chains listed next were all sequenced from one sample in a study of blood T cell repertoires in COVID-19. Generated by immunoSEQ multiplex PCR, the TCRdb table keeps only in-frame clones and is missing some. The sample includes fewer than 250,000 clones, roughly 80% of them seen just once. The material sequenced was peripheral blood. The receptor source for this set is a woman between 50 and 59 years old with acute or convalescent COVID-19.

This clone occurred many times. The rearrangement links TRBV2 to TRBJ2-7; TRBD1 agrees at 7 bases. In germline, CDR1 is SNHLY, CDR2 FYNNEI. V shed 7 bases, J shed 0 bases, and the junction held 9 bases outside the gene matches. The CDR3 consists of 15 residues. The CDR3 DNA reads TGTGCCAGCACCCCAAGGACAGGCCGCTCCTACGAGCAGTACTTC. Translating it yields CASTPRTGRSYEQYF.

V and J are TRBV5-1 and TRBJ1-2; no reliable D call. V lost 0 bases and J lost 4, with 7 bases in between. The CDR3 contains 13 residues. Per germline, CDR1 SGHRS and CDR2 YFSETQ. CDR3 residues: CASSLDRIYGYTF. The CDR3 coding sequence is TGCGCCAGCAGCTTGGACAGAATCTATGGCTACACCTTC. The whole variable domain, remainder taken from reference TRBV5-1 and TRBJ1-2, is KAGVTQTPRYLIKTRGQQVTLSCSPISGHRSVSWYQQTPGQGLQFLFEYFSETQRNKGNFPGRFSGRQFSNSRSEMNVSTLELGDSALYLCASSLDRIYGYTFGSGTRLTVV.

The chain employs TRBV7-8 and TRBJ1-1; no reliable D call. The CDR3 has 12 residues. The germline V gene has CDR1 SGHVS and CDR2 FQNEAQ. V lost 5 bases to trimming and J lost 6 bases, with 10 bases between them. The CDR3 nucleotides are TGTGCCAGCAGCCAAGTGGCGGCTGAAGCTTTCTTT. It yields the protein CASSQVAAEAFF.

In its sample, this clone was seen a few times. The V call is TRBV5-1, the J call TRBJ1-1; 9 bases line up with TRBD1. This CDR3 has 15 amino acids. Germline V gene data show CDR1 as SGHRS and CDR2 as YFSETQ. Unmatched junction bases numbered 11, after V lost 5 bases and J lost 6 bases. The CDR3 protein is CASRPADRTGAEAFF. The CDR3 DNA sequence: TGCGCCAGCAGACCCGCGGACAGGACAGGGGCTGAAGCTTTCTTT.

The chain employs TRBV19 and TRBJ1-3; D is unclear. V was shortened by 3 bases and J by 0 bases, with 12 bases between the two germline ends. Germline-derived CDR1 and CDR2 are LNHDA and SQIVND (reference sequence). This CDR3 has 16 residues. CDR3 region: CASSISARPSGNTIYF. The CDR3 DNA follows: TGTGCCAGTAGTATCTCGGCCAGGCCCTCTGGAAACACCATATATTTT.

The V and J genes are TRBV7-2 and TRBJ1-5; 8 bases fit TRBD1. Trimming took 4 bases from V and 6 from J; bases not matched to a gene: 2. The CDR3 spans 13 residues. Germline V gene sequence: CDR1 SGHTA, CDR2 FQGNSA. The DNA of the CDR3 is TGTGCCAGCAGCTCCGACAGGGGTCAGCCCCAGCATTTT. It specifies CASSSDRGQPQHF.

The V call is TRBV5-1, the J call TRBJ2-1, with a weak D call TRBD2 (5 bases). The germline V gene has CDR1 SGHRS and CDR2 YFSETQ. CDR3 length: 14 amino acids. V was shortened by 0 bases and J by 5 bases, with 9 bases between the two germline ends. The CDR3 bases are TGCGCCAGCAGCTTGGAGAGGGCTAACAATGAGCAGTTCTTC. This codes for CASSLERANNEQFF.

CDR3: CASSDLSSGSHEQYF. DNA for the CDR3: TGTGCCAGCAGTGATTTGTCTAGCGGGAGCCACGAGCAGTACTTC. The chain employs TRBV6-1 and TRBJ2-7; 10 bases are shared with TRBD2. V dropped 3 bases and J dropped 5; count of bases not matched to a gene: 7. The germline V gene encodes CDR1 MNHNS and CDR2 SASEGT. The CDR3 is 15 amino acids.

CDR3 in DNA: TGTGCCAGCTCGGACTCCCTGCAAGAGACCCAGTACTTC. Amino acids: CASSDSLQETQYF. The J gene is TRBJ2-5, the V gene TRBV18; D perhaps matches TRBD2 (5 bases). CDR1 KGHSH and CDR2 LQKENI come from the germline V gene. The CDR3 is 13 residues long. V shed 6 bases and J shed 2 bases, with 10 bases lying between them.

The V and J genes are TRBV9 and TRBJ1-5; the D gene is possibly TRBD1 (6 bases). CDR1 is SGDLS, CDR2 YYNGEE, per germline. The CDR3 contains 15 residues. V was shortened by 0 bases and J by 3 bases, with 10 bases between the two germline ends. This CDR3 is CASSVDGQFNQPQHF. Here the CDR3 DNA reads TGTGCCAGCAGCGTAGATGGACAGTTCAATCAGCCCCAGCATTTT.

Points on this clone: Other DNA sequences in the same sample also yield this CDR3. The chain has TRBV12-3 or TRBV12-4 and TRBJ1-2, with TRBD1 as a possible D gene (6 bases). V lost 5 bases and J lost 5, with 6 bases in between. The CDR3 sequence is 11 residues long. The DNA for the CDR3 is TGTGCCAGCAGTCAGGGGTATGGCTACACCTTC. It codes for CASSQGYGYTF.

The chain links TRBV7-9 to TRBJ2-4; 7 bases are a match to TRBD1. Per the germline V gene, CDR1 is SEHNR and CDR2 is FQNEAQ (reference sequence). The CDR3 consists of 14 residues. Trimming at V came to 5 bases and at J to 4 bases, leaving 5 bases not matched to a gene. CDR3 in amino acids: CASSPRDSKNIQYF. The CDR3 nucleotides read TGTGCCAGCAGCCCCCGGGACAGTAAAAACATTCAGTACTTC. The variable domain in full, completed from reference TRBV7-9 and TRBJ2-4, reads DTGVSQNPRHKITKRGQNVTFRCDPISEHNRLYWYRQTLGQGPEFLTYFQNEAQLEKSRLLSDRFSAERPKGSFSTLEIQRTEQGDSAMYLCASSPRDSKNIQYFGAGTRLSVL.

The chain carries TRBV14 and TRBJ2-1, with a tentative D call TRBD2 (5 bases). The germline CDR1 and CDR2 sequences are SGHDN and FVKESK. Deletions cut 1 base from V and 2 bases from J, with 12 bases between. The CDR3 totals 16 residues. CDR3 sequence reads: CASSQGAGRAYNEQFF. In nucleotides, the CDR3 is TGTGCCAGCAGCCAAGGGGCGGGCCGAGCCTACAATGAGCAGTTCTTC.

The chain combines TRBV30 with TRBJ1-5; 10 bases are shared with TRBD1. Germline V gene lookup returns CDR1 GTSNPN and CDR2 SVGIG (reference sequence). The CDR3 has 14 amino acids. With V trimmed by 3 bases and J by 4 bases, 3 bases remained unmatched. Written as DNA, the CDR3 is TGTGCCTGGAGGGGACAGGGGTGGAATCAGCCCCAGCATTTT. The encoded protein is CAWRGQGWNQPQHF.

The CDR3 loop is CASGSGQGYEQYF. DNA for the CDR3: TGTGCTAGTGGTTCGGGACAGGGCTACGAGCAGTACTTC. V is TRBV12-5 and J is TRBJ2-7; 9 bases line up with TRBD1. This CDR3 is built from 13 residues. CDR1 and CDR2 from the germline V gene are LGHNT and FRNRAP. V dropped 4 bases and J dropped 3; count of bases not matched to a gene: 1.

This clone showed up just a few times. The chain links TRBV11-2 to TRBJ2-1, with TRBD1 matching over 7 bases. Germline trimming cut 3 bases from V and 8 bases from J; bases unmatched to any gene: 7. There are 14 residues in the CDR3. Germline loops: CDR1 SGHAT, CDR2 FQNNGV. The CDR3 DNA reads TGTGCCAGCAGCTTTCGAGACAGGGTTGATGAGCAGTTCTTC. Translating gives CASSFRDRVDEQFF.

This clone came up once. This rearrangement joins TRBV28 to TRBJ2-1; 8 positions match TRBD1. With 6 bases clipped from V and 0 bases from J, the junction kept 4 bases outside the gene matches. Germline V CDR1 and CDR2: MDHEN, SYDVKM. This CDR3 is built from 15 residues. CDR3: CASRGDRTSYNEQFF. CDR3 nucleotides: TGTGCCAGCAGGGGGGACAGGACCTCCTACAATGAGCAGTTCTTC. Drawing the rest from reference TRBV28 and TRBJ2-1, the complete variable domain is DVKVTQSSRYLVKRTGEKVFLECVQDMDHENMFWYRQDPGLGLRLIYFSYDVKMKEKGDIPEGYSVSREKKERFSLILESASTNQTSMYLCASRGDRTSYNEQFFGPGTRLTVL.

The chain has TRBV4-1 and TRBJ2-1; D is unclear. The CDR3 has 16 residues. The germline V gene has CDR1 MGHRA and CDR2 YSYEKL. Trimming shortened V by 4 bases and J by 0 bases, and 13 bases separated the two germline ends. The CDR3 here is CASSRGQISSYNEQFF. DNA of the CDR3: TGCGCCAGCAGCCGTGGGCAGATTTCCTCCTACAATGAGCAGTTCTTC.

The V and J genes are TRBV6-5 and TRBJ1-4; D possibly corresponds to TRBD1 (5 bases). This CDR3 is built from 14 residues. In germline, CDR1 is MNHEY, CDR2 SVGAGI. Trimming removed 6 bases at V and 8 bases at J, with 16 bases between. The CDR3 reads CASSGHPIREKLFF. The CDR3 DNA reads TGTGCCAGCAGCGGACACCCCATCCGGGAAAAACTGTTTTTT.

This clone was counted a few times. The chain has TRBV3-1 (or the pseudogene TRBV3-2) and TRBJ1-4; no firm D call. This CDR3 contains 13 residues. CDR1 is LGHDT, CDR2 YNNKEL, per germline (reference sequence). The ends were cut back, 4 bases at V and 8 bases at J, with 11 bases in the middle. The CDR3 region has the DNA TGTGCCAGCAGCCGTGGTCTGAGAGAAAAACTGTTTTTT. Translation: CASSRGLREKLFF.

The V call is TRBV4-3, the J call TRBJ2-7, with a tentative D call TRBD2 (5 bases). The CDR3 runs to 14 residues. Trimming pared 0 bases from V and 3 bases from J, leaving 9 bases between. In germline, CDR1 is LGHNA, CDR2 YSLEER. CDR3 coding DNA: TGCGCCAGCAGCCAAGAAGCGGTAAGCTACGAGCAGTACTTC. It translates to CASSQEAVSYEQYF.

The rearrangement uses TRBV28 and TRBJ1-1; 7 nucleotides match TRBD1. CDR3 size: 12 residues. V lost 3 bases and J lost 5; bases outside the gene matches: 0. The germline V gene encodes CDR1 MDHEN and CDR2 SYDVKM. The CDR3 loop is CASSFRGTEAFF. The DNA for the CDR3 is TGTGCCAGCAGTTTCAGGGGGACTGAAGCTTTCTTT.

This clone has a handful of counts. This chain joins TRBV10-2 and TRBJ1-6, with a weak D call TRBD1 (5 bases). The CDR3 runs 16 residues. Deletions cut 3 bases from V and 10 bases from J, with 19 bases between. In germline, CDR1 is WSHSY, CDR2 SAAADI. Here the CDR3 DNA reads TGCGCCAGCAGTGAAGTAGGTGGGCAGGGCAACTCACCCCTCCACTTT. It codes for CASSEVGGQGNSPLHF.

Here the CDR3 reads CASSLQGSVGSYEQYF. CDR3 coding DNA: TGTGCCAGCAGTTTACAAGGATCAGTCGGGTCCTACGAGCAGTACTTC. The genes are TRBV27 and TRBJ2-7; D not resolved. CDR1 and CDR2 (germline): MNHEY, SMNVEV (reference sequence). V was shortened by 2 bases and J by 1 base, with 15 bases between the two germline ends. This CDR3 is 16 amino acids long.

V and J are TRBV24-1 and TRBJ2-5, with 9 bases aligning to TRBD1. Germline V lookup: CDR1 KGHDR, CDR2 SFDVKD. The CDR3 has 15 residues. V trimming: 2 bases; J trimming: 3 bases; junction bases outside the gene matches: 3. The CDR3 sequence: CATSDSGTGKETQYF. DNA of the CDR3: TGTGCCACCAGTGATTCCGGGACAGGGAAAGAGACCCAGTACTTC.

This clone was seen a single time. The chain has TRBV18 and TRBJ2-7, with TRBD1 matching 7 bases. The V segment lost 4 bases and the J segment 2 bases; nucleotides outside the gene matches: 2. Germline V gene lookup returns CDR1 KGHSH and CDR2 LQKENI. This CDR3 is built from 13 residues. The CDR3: CASSLGGTYEQYF. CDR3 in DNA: TGTGCCAGCTCACTAGGGGGCACCTACGAGCAGTACTTC.

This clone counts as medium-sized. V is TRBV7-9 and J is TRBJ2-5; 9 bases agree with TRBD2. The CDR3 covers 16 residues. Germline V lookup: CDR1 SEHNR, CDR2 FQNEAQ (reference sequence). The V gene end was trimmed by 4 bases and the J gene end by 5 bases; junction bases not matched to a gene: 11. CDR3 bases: TGTGCCAGCAGCTCCGGAATAGCGGGAGTAATGGAGACCCAGTACTTC. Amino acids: CASSSGIAGVMETQYF.

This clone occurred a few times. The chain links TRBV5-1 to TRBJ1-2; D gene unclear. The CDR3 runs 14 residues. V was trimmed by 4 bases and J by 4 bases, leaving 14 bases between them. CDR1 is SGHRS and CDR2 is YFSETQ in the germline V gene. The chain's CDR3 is CASSPWEGSYGYTF. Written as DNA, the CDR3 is TGCGCCAGCAGCCCCTGGGAGGGTAGCTATGGCTACACCTTC.

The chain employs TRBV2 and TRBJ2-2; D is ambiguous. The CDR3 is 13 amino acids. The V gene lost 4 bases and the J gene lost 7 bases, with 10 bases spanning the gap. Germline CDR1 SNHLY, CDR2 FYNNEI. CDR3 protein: CASSGQAYGELFF. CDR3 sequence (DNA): TGTGCCAGCAGTGGGCAGGCGTACGGGGAGCTGTTTTTT.

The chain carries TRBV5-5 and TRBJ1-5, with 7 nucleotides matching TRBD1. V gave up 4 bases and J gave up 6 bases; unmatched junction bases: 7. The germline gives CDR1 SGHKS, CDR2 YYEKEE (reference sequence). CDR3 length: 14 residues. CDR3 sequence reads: CASSISGGGQPQHF. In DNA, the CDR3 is TGTGCCAGCAGCATTTCAGGGGGTGGTCAGCCCCAGCATTTT.